Shown below are 32 T cell receptor beta chains from a single sample sequenced in a study of T cell responses to AZD1222 COVID-19 vaccine. TCRdb's copy holds only in-frame clones and misses some; the assay was immunoSEQ multiplex PCR. The sample includes roughly 150,000 clones, more than 85% seen only once; the top ten take roughly 6.9%. The sequences come from peripheral blood, collected after recovery from COVID-19. Every receptor here comes from an adult who had recovered from COVID-19.

The chain is built from TRBV12-3 or TRBV12-4 and TRBJ1-1; weak D call: TRBD1 (5 bases). Between the trimmed V and J ends, which lost 6 bases and 4 bases, there was a span of 12 bases. The CDR3 is made up of 13 amino acids. The CDR3 sequence is CASRAGGGTEAFF. The CDR3 region has the DNA TGTGCCAGCAGGGCCGGGGGGGGCACTGAAGCTTTCTTT.

The chain is built from TRBV10-1 and TRBJ2-7, with D perhaps TRBD1 (6 bases). V was pared by 2 bases and J by 2 bases, with 13 bases between. Germline V gives CDR1 WNHNN, CDR2 SYGVQD (reference sequence). The CDR3 runs 15 residues. The CDR3 is CASSEGARGTYEQYF. Here the CDR3 DNA reads TGCGCCAGCAGTGAGGGTGCCAGGGGTACCTACGAGCAGTACTTC.

This clone was seen only once. Germline is not matched at one junction end, which may reflect a read error. This chain uses TRBV4-3 with TRBJ1-4; D gene uncertain. Germline V gene sequence: CDR1 LGHNA, CDR2 YSLEER. This CDR3 contains 16 residues. In DNA form, the CDR3 reads TGCGCCAGCAGCCAAAGCCCTACCTCGGATAATGAAAAACTGCTTTTT. Translating it yields CASSQSPTSDNEKLLF.

V is TRBV7-3 and J is TRBJ1-1; D gene uncertain. The germline CDR1 and CDR2 sequences are SGHTA and FQGTGA. The CDR3 runs 13 residues. The V end lost 0 bases, the J end lost 3 bases, and 5 bases lay between the germline ends. The CDR3 loop is CASSLTKYTEAFF. The CDR3 DNA follows: TGTGCCAGCAGCTTAACGAAGTACACTGAAGCTTTCTTT.

With respect to this clone: Other DNA sequences in this sample translate to the same CDR3. The chain carries TRBV4-2 and TRBJ2-5; 7 bases are a match to TRBD2. This CDR3 region has 14 residues. With 0 bases clipped from V and 4 bases from J, the junction kept 2 bases outside the gene matches. The V gene's germline CDR1 is LGHNA and CDR2 YNFKEQ. CDR3 amino acids: CASSQEGRGETQYF. CDR3 nucleotides: TGTGCCAGCAGCCAAGAAGGGAGGGGAGAGACCCAGTACTTC.

About this clone: The sample contains more than one DNA sequence encoding this CDR3. The chain is built from TRBV7-9 and TRBJ2-1; 10 bases agree with TRBD2. The germline V gene encodes CDR1 SEHNR and CDR2 FQNEAQ (reference sequence). The CDR3 extends over 16 amino acids. V was pared by 0 bases and J by 1 base, with 0 bases of the junction left unmatched. The CDR3 DNA reads TGTGCCAGCAGCTTAGCACTAGCGGGGTCCTACAATGAGCAGTTCTTC. Protein product: CASSLALAGSYNEQFF.

The chain couples TRBV27 to TRBJ1-3, with D uncertain. V dropped 7 bases and J dropped 0 bases, with 16 bases sitting between them. The germline V gene has CDR1 MNHEY and CDR2 SMNVEV (reference sequence). This CDR3 comprises 16 residues. The CDR3 bases are TGTGCCAGCATCTTACCCGACGTACACTCTGGAAACACCATATATTTT. This gives the protein CASILPDVHSGNTIYF.

As for this clone: This sample includes further DNA sequences coding for the same CDR3. Written as DNA, the CDR3 is TGTGCCAGCAGTACTCCCACTGAAGCTTTCTTT. Translation: CASSTPTEAFF. The chain is built from TRBV6-5 and TRBJ1-1; D is unclear. The CDR3 consists of 11 residues. V was trimmed by 5 bases and J by 4 bases, leaving 5 bases between them. Per germline, CDR1 MNHEY and CDR2 SVGAGI.

The CDR3 loop reads CASSRDRGRTDTQYF. The CDR3 region has the DNA TGTGCCAGCAGCCGGGACAGGGGTCGCACAGATACGCAGTATTTT. The chain uses TRBV7-3 and TRBJ2-3, with 10 bases fitting TRBD1. V was pared by 5 bases and J by 1 base, with 3 bases of the junction left unmatched. The V gene's germline CDR1 is SGHTA and CDR2 FQGTGA. There are 15 residues in the CDR3.

The chain combines TRBV27 with TRBJ2-1; 7 bases are a match to TRBD2. The trim removed 4 bases at V and 4 bases at J, leaving 7 bases unmatched. CDR3 length: 15 amino acids. The germline CDR1 and CDR2 sequences are MNHEY and SMNVEV (reference sequence). The DNA for the CDR3 is TGTGCCAGCAGTTCGCAGCGGGAAGTTTACAATGAGCAGTTCTTC. It specifies CASSSQREVYNEQFF.

The rearrangement joins TRBV4-2 to TRBJ2-2, with TRBD2 as a possible D gene (6 bases). The CDR3 runs to 16 residues. V dropped 1 base and J dropped 0 bases, with 9 bases sitting between them. Germline V gene lookup returns CDR1 LGHNA and CDR2 YNFKEQ. DNA for the CDR3: TGTGCCAGCAGCCAAGGACTAGGTTCGAACACCGGGGAGCTGTTTTTT. The encoded protein is CASSQGLGSNTGELFF.

The chain uses TRBV3-1 (or the pseudogene TRBV3-2) and TRBJ1-2, with a weak D call TRBD1 (5 bases). CDR3 size: 15 residues. From germline, CDR1 is LGHDT and CDR2 YNNKEL (reference sequence). V lost 4 bases to trimming and J lost 6 bases, with 18 bases between them. The CDR3: CASSLDSNLQHGYTF. The CDR3 nucleotides read TGTGCCAGCAGCCTAGACAGTAACCTCCAGCATGGCTACACCTTC.

The CDR3 DNA reads as TGTGCCAGCAGCCAAGGGGGACTAGCGGGGCCCATCTACGAGCAGTACTTC. This codes for CASSQGGLAGPIYEQYF. This chain connects TRBV3-1 (or the pseudogene TRBV3-2) to TRBJ2-7; 13 bases match TRBD2. The CDR3 length is 17 residues. Trimming removed 1 base from V and 3 bases from J; junction bases left unmatched: 6. Germline V gives CDR1 LGHDT, CDR2 YNNKEL (reference sequence).

This chain joins TRBV4-1 and TRBJ1-1; 7 nucleotides match TRBD1. J was trimmed by 6 bases and V by 3 bases; bases with no gene match: 10. The CDR3 contains 15 residues. The germline V gene has CDR1 MGHRA and CDR2 YSYEKL. The CDR3 protein is CASSQPGTEYSEAFF. The CDR3 DNA reads TGCGCCAGCAGCCAGCCAGGGACAGAATATTCTGAAGCTTTCTTT.

The chain has TRBV28 and TRBJ2-7; D possibly corresponds to TRBD2 (5 bases). V was clipped by 2 bases and J by 0 bases, with 14 bases between them. The CDR3 sequence is 16 residues long. Per the germline V gene, CDR1 is MDHEN and CDR2 is SYDVKM. The CDR3 here is CASSLNPDFLSYEQYF. CDR3 bases: TGTGCCAGCAGTTTAAACCCGGACTTCCTCTCCTACGAGCAGTACTTC.

The V and J genes are TRBV18 and TRBJ2-7, with 7 nucleotides matching TRBD1. J lost 7 bases, V lost 4 bases, and 10 bases had no gene match. Germline CDR1 KGHSH, CDR2 LQKENI. The CDR3 is 14 residues long. CDR3 loop: CASSRRDSRGEQYF. As DNA, the CDR3 is TGTGCCAGCTCACGCCGGGACAGTCGTGGGGAGCAGTACTTC.

This chain joins TRBV19 and TRBJ2-1, with 9 bases identical to TRBD2. The CDR3 covers 14 residues. Germline V gene lookup returns CDR1 LNHDA and CDR2 SQIVND (reference sequence). V dropped 4 bases and J dropped 6; count of bases not matched to a gene: 4. CDR3 nucleotide sequence: TGTGCCAGTAGTAAGGCTAGCGGGGTCAATGAGCAGTTCTTC. Protein product: CASSKASGVNEQFF.

The chain is built from TRBV3-1 (or the pseudogene TRBV3-2) and TRBJ1-6, with 7 bases lining up with TRBD1. The germline V gene encodes CDR1 LGHDT and CDR2 YNNKEL (reference sequence). V gave up 1 base and J gave up 7 bases; unmatched junction bases: 4. The CDR3 contains 15 residues. In DNA form, the CDR3 reads TGTGCCAGCAGCCAAGTGAAAGGGGGCAATTCACCCCTCCACTTT. Its translation is CASSQVKGGNSPLHF.

This chain uses TRBV5-1 with TRBJ2-3; 10 positions agree with TRBD2. Germline CDR1 and CDR2: SGHRS and YFSETQ. The CDR3 extends over 16 amino acids. Unmatched junction bases numbered 10, after V lost 4 bases and J lost 5 bases. In DNA form, the CDR3 reads TGCGCCAGCAGCGGCGGCGTGGTAGCGGGGGGAGATACGCAGTATTTT. Amino acid sequence: CASSGGVVAGGDTQYF.

The gene calls are TRBV21-1 and TRBJ1-5; the table's TRBD1 call for D was not verified on the DNA. TRBV21-1 is termed a pseudogene. The CDR3 covers 16 residues. DNA of the CDR3: TGTGCCAGCAGCAAAATGGCGGGACAGGGAATTCAGCCCCAGCATTTT. This gives the protein CASSKMAGQGIQPQHF.

The chain links TRBV15 to TRBJ1-2; D possibly corresponds to TRBD1 (6 bases). Trimming left V 3 bases short and J 7 bases short, with 12 bases between. Germline assignment: CDR1 LNHNV and CDR2 YYDKDF (reference sequence). This CDR3 has 13 residues. This CDR3 is CATSSRGASGYTF. DNA of the CDR3: TGTGCCACCAGCAGTAGGGGGGCGAGTGGCTACACCTTC.

The chain combines TRBV29-1 with TRBJ1-1; 9 nucleotides match TRBD1. The germline gives CDR1 SQVTM, CDR2 ANQGSEA. This CDR3 contains 13 residues. V lost 7 bases and J lost 0; bases outside the gene matches: 3. CDR3 loop: CSGRDRVNTEAFF. CDR3 nucleotide sequence: TGCAGCGGCCGGGACAGGGTGAACACTGAAGCTTTCTTT.

In this sample, this clone turned up a few times. The genes are TRBV27 and TRBJ1-2; TRBD1 aligns across 7 bases. The germline CDR1 and CDR2 sequences are MNHEY and SMNVEV (reference sequence). CDR3 length: 13 amino acids. V lost 5 bases to trimming and J lost 8 bases; unmatched junction nucleotides: 8. The CDR3 here is CASSVRDSRGYTF. As DNA, the CDR3 is TGTGCCAGCAGTGTTAGGGACAGCAGGGGCTACACCTTC.

The genes are TRBV7-9 and TRBJ1-1; the D gene is possibly TRBD1 (5 bases). Deletions cut 3 bases from V and 5 bases from J, with 13 bases between. Germline CDR1 SEHNR, CDR2 FQNEAQ (reference sequence). The CDR3 has 14 amino acids. The CDR3 bases are TGTGCCAGCAGCTTCGGGGGTATGGGGACTGAAGCTTTCTTT. Translation: CASSFGGMGTEAFF.

V gene TRBV7-2 combines with J gene TRBJ1-5; TRBD1 aligns across 10 bases. Germline lookup yields CDR1 SGHTA and CDR2 FQGNSA. The trim removed 3 bases at V and 5 bases at J, leaving 7 bases unmatched. The CDR3 contains 16 residues. CDR3 sequence reads: CASSFGDRGGDQPQHF. The DNA for the CDR3 is TGTGCCAGCAGCTTCGGGGACAGGGGAGGGGATCAGCCCCAGCATTTT.

Concerning this clone itself: Just one base apart from a much larger clone, this may be a read error. The same CDR3 can be traced to other DNA sequences in this sample. In DNA, the CDR3 is TGTGCCAGCAGCTTAGAGGGGAACACTGAAGCTTTCTTT. Translating it yields CASSLEGNTEAFF. V gene TRBV7-9 combines with J gene TRBJ1-1; D is ambiguous. The CDR3 covers 13 residues. The germline CDR1 and CDR2 sequences are SEHNR and FQNEAQ (reference sequence). V dropped 1 base and J dropped 1 base, with 4 bases sitting between them.

The chain joins TRBV6-5 to TRBJ1-1, with D possibly being TRBD1 (6 bases). The CDR3 is 13 residues long. Germline V lookup: CDR1 MNHEY, CDR2 SVGAGI. V gave up 6 bases and J gave up 1 base, with 9 bases separating them. CDR3 residues: CASRGTQNTEAFF. The CDR3, as DNA: TGTGCCAGCAGGGGGACACAGAACACTGAAGCTTTCTTT.

This chain links TRBV9 with TRBJ1-4; 7 positions match TRBD1. The ends lost 6 bases at V and 8 bases at J; junction bases unmatched: 10. Germline-derived CDR1 and CDR2 are SGDLS and YYNGEE. The CDR3 has 14 residues. The CDR3 region is CASTPGGVREKLFF. The CDR3 bases are TGTGCCAGCACCCCAGGGGGGGTTAGAGAAAAACTGTTTTTT.

This clone appeared a few times. This rearrangement joins TRBV7-9 to TRBJ1-1; D not certain. V lost 3 bases and J lost 0, with 11 bases in between. CDR1 and CDR2 (germline): SEHNR, FQNEAQ (reference sequence). This CDR3 is built from 15 residues. This chain's CDR3 is CASSLSLSMNTEAFF. The DNA of the CDR3 is TGTGCCAGCAGCTTGTCCCTAAGTATGAACACTGAAGCTTTCTTT.

V usage is TRBV5-1 and J usage is TRBJ1-2; unclear D gene. Germline V gene sequence: CDR1 SGHRS, CDR2 YFSETQ. V gave up 3 bases and J gave up 2 bases, with 11 bases separating them. This CDR3 is 14 amino acids long. Here the CDR3 reads CASSSDGQNYGYTF. The CDR3 nucleotides read TGCGCCAGCAGCTCGGACGGGCAGAACTATGGCTACACCTTC.

This sequence joins TRBV7-8 and TRBJ2-7; maybe TRBD1 (5 bases). V was pared by 3 bases and J by 4 bases, with 10 bases between. Germline V CDR1 and CDR2: SGHVS, FQNEAQ. The CDR3 contains 13 residues. The CDR3 DNA reads TGTGCCAGCAGCTTTTCCAGGGCGTACGAGCAGTACTTC. It encodes CASSFSRAYEQYF.

J is TRBJ2-7 and V is TRBV5-6, with a tentative D call TRBD2 (6 bases). V was clipped by 2 bases and J by 7 bases, with 10 bases between them. The CDR3 length is 12 residues. The germline V gene encodes CDR1 SGHDT and CDR2 YYEEEE. CDR3 loop: CASSFGGVEQYF. The CDR3, as DNA: TGTGCCAGCAGCTTCGGAGGGGTGGAGCAGTACTTC.